This T cell receptor (beta chain) was identified in a study of early T cells in non-severe SARS-CoV-2 infection. Whole-study context: The sequenced material was bulk RNA from unsorted whole blood, and its chains were unpaired.

This clonotype was detected only a few times. V lost 0 bases, J lost 8 bases, and 12 bases lay in between. CDR3 length equals 13 residues. Germline V gene data show CDR1 as GTSNPN and CDR2 as SVGIG (reference sequence). Unique molecular identifiers were attached to individual cDNA molecules. TCRdb re-called the 5' RACE reads through MiXCR, storing one row per CDR3 protein. The sample has tens of thousands of distinct CDR3 sequences; roughly 4.8% are singletons. This TCR came from an adult who was a healthcare worker with PCR-confirmed SARS-CoV-2 infection or an uninfected control (not recorded which). The source material was whole blood. J is TRBJ2-3 and V is TRBV30; D is tentatively TRBD1 or TRBD2 (5 bases each). The CDR3 region has the DNA TGTGCCTGGAGTGTTTTCGGGGCCGTTACGCAGTATTTT. This gives the protein CAWSVFGAVTQYF.